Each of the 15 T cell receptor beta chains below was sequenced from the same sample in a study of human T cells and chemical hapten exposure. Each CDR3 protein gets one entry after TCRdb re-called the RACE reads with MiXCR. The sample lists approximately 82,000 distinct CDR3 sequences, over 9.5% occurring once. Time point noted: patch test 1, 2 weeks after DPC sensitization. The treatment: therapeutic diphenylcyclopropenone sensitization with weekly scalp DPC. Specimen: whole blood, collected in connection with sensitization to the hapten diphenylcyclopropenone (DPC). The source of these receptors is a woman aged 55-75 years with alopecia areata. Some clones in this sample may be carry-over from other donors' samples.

In nucleotides, the CDR3 is TGTGCCAGCAGCTTAGCCCGTGGGGACACTGAAGCTTTCTTT. Protein product: CASSLARGDTEAFF. This chain connects TRBV11-2 to TRBJ1-1, with D uncertain. Trimming stripped 1 base from V and 3 bases from J, with 9 bases between. The CDR3 has 14 residues. Germline lookup yields CDR1 SGHAT and CDR2 FQNNGV.

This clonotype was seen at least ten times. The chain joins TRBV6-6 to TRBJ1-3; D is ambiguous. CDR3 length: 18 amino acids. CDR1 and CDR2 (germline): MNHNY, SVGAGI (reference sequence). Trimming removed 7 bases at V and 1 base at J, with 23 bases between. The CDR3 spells CASNNYRVFSTSGNTIYF. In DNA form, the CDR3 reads TGTGCCAGCAATAATTATAGGGTCTTCTCAACATCTGGAAACACCATATATTTT.

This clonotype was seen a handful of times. As DNA, the CDR3 is TGTGCCAGCAGCTTAGATCGTGCGGTGAAGGAGCAGTACTTC. Encoded protein: CASSLDRAVKEQYF. V and J are TRBV7-9 and TRBJ2-7; D not resolved. Germline CDR1 is SEHNR and CDR2 is FQNEAQ (reference sequence). The V and J ends lost 1 base and 7 bases respectively, with 14 bases between them. This CDR3 comprises 14 residues.

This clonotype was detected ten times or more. For the CDR3, the DNA is TGTGCCAGCAGTCGGACTCAGGGAGAAAAACTGTTTTTT. Protein: CASSRTQGEKLFF. The V gene is TRBV7-6, the J gene TRBJ1-4; D might be TRBD1 (5 bases). Germline values: CDR1 SGHVS, CDR2 FNYEAQ. V was shortened by 6 bases and J by 8 bases, with 13 bases between the two germline ends. The CDR3 consists of 13 residues.

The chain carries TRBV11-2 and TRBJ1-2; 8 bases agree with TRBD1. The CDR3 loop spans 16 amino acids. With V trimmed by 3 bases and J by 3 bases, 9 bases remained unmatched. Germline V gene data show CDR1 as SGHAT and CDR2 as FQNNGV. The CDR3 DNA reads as TGTGCCAGCAGCTTGCCCAGGGGGCGATTGGACTATGGCTACACCTTC. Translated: CASSLPRGRLDYGYTF.

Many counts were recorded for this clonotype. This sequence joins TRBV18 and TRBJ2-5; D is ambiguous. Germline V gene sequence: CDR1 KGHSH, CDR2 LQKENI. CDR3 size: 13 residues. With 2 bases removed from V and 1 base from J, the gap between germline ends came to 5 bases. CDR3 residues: CASSPAVQETQYF. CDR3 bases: TGTGCCAGCTCACCAGCCGTCCAAGAGACCCAGTACTTC.

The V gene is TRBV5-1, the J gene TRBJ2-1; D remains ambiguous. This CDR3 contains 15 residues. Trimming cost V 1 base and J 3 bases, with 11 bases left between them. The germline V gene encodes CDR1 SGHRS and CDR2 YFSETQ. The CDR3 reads CASSLLENYYNEQFF. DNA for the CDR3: TGCGCCAGCAGCTTGCTGGAGAACTACTACAATGAGCAGTTCTTC.

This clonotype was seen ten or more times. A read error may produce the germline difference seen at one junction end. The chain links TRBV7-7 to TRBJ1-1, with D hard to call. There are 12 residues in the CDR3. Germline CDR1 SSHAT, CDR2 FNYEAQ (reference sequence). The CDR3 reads CASSPLDTEAFF. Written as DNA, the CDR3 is TGTGCTAGCAGCCCTCTGGACACTGAAGCTTTCTTT.

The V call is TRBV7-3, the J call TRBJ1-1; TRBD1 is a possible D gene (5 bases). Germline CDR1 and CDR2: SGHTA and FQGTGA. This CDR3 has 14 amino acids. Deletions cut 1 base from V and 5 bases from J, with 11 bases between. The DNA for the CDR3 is TGTGCCAGCAGCTTAAATCCCGGGGGGACTGAAGCTTTCTTT. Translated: CASSLNPGGTEAFF.

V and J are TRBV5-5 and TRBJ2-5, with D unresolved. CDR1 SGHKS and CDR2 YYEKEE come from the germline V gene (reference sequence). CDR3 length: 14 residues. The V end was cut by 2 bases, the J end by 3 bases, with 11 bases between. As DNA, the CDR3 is TGTGCCAGCAGCTTCCCCCGTCCCAAAGAGACCCAGTACTTC. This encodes CASSFPRPKETQYF.

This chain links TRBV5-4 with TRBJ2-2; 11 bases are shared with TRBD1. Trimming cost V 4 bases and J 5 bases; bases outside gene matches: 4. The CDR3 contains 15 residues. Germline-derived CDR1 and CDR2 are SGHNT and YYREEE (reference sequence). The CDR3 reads CASSPGTGGTGELFF. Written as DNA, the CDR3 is TGTGCCAGCAGCCCAGGGACAGGGGGGACCGGGGAGCTGTTTTTT.

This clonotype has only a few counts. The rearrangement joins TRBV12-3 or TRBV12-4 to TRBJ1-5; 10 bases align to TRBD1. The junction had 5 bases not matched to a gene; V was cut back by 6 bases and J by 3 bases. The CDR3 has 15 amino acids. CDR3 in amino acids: CASRPTGGLNQPQHF. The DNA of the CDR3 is TGTGCCAGCAGACCGACAGGGGGCCTCAATCAGCCCCAGCATTTT.

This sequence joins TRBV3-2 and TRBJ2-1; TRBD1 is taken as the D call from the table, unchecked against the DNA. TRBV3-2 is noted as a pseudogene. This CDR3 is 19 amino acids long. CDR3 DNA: TGTGCCAGCAGCCAAGATCAGGGTCTCGGGTTCCAGGGGGGCAATGAGCAGTTCTTC. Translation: CASSQDQGLGFQGGNEQFF.

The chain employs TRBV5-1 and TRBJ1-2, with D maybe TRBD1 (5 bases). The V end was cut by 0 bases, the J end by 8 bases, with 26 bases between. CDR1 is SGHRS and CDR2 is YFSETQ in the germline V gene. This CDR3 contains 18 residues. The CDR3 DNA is TGCGCCAGCAGCTTGGCCGACGGAGTAGTGGGGCCCCTAAGAGGCTACACCTTC. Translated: CASSLADGVVGPLRGYTF.

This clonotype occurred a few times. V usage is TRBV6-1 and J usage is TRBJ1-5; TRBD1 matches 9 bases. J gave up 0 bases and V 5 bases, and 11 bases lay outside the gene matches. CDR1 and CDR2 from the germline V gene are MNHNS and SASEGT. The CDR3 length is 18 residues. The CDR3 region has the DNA TGTGCCAGCAGTCCCCAGAACAGGGGGCATTATAGCAATCAGCCCCAGCATTTT. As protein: CASSPQNRGHYSNQPQHF.